The 14 T cell receptor beta chains in this list originate from one sample, sequenced in a study of blood T cell repertoires in COVID-19. The table came from immunoSEQ multiplex PCR; TCRdb's copy has only in-frame clones and leaves some out. The sample yields hundreds of thousands of clones, roughly nine tenths seen once. The specimen sequenced was PBMCs or T cells enriched from blood (not recorded which). These TCRs come from a woman between 50 and 59 years old in a cohort exposed to, infected with or recovered from COVID-19 (not recorded which).

The DNA of the CDR3 is TGTGCCAGCAGCTTTCTATTAGCGCGACAGGGGAATTCACCCCTCCACTTT. It codes for CASSFLLARQGNSPLHF. This chain connects TRBV7-2 to TRBJ1-6; TRBD1 matches at 8 bases. Germline V gene data show CDR1 as SGHTA and CDR2 as FQGNSA. The CDR3 totals 17 residues. The V and J ends lost 3 bases and 7 bases, in that order; junction bases with no gene match: 11.

CDR3 residues: CASSDRGQGQETQYF. For the CDR3, the DNA is TGTGCCAGCAGTGATAGAGGGCAGGGGCAAGAGACCCAGTACTTC. This chain uses TRBV2 with TRBJ2-5; perhaps TRBD1 as D (6 bases). The germline V gene encodes CDR1 SNHLY and CDR2 FYNNEI. Trimming shortened V by 3 bases and J by 2 bases, and 13 bases separated the two germline ends. This CDR3 has 15 amino acids.

This clone was seen only once. The V and J genes are TRBV2 and TRBJ2-1; TRBD1 matches at 7 bases. This CDR3 contains 15 residues. The V and J ends lost 5 bases and 8 bases, in that order; junction bases with no gene match: 12. Germline CDR1 is SNHLY and CDR2 is FYNNEI. The CDR3 DNA follows: TGTGCCAGCAGTTCGCGACAGGGCTCGGTTTATGAGCAGTTCTTC. Translation: CASSSRQGSVYEQFF. Full variable domain (missing parts from reference TRBV2 and TRBJ2-1): EPEVTQTPSHQVTQMGQEVILRCVPISNHLYFYWYRQILGQKVEFLVSFYNNEISEKSEIFDDQFSVERPDGSNFTLKIRSTKLEDSAMYFCASSSRQGSVYEQFFGPGTRLTVL.

As to this clone: The same CDR3 is also encoded by other DNA sequences in this sample. The chain links TRBV4-1 to TRBJ2-5; perhaps TRBD1 as D (5 bases). The V end was cut by 2 bases, the J end by 5 bases, with 9 bases between. The CDR3 runs 13 residues. Germline values: CDR1 MGHRA, CDR2 YSYEKL. CDR3 nucleotide sequence: TGCGCCAGCAGCCAACAGGGTCGGGAGACCCAGTACTTC. This translates into CASSQQGRETQYF.

This clone occurred once. This rearrangement joins TRBV10-3 to TRBJ1-1; D gene unclear. The CDR3 runs to 13 residues. The V end lost 5 bases, the J end lost 11 bases, and 18 bases lay between the germline ends. Germline-derived CDR1 and CDR2 are ENHRY and SYGVKD. The CDR3 sequence: CAISKIMEEEAFF. CDR3 DNA: TGTGCCATCAGTAAAATTATGGAGGAGGAGGCTTTCTTT.

About this clone: The same CDR3 also results from other DNA sequences found in this sample. The J gene is TRBJ1-3, the V gene TRBV7-2; 7 nucleotides agree with TRBD1. Trimming removed 4 bases from V and 0 bases from J; junction bases left unmatched: 0. CDR1 is SGHTA and CDR2 is FQGNSA in the germline V gene. This CDR3 is built from 14 residues. The CDR3 DNA is TGTGCCAGCAGCTCAGGGGGCTCTGGAAACACCATATATTTT. Its translation is CASSSGGSGNTIYF.

The chain has TRBV2 and TRBJ1-2; D not certain. The V gene lost 6 bases and the J gene lost 2 bases, with 7 bases spanning the gap. Germline V CDR1 and CDR2: SNHLY, FYNNEI. This CDR3 spans 12 amino acids. CDR3 protein: CASRLTNYGYTF. The CDR3 DNA reads as TGTGCCAGCAGGCTGACAAACTATGGCTACACCTTC.

This clone was counted a single time. Other DNA variants within this sample encode the same CDR3. The chain joins TRBV18 to TRBJ2-1; 7 positions agree with TRBD1. Germline V gives CDR1 KGHSH, CDR2 LQKENI. This CDR3 spans 14 amino acids. J lost 4 bases, V lost 6 bases, and 6 bases had no gene match. CDR3 residues: CASSPGTAYNEQFF. CDR3 coding DNA: TGTGCCAGCTCGCCCGGGACAGCATACAATGAGCAGTTCTTC.

The gene calls are TRBV2 and TRBJ2-7, with no clear D. Trimming removed 4 bases from V and 7 bases from J, with 5 bases in between. CDR3 length: 10 amino acids. From germline, CDR1 is SNHLY and CDR2 FYNNEI. Here the CDR3 reads CASSVREQYF. The DNA for the CDR3 is TGTGCCAGCAGTGTTCGGGAGCAGTACTTC.

The chain employs TRBV4-1 and TRBJ1-2; tentatively, D is TRBD1 (6 bases). V lost 0 bases and J lost 4, with 15 bases in between. Germline CDR1 is MGHRA and CDR2 is YSYEKL. The CDR3 spans 16 residues. CDR3 in amino acids: CASSQEVAGTLYGYTF. The CDR3 DNA reads TGCGCCAGCAGCCAAGAGGTGGCCGGGACACTCTATGGCTACACCTTC.

The chain's CDR3 is CASSLAREDYGYTF. CDR3 DNA sequence: TGTGCCAGCAGTTTAGCCAGGGAGGATTATGGCTACACCTTC. The rearrangement uses TRBV28 and TRBJ1-2; a weak D match, TRBD1 (5 bases). CDR1 is MDHEN, CDR2 SYDVKM, per germline. The CDR3 is made up of 14 amino acids. The V end lost 2 bases, the J end lost 5 bases, and 12 bases lay between the germline ends.

The V call is TRBV4-2, the J call TRBJ1-6; D is ambiguous. Germline assignment: CDR1 LGHNA and CDR2 YNFKEQ. V was pared by 4 bases and J by 11 bases, with 15 bases between. This CDR3 has 14 residues. CDR3 residues: CASSPQGREPPLHF. The CDR3 nucleotides read TGTGCCAGCAGCCCACAAGGTCGGGAGCCACCCCTCCACTTT.

The chain couples TRBV11-3 to TRBJ2-3; maybe TRBD1 (5 bases). The CDR3 has 16 amino acids. Per germline, CDR1 SGHNT and CDR2 YENEEA. Trimming cost V 1 base and J 1 base, with 12 bases left between them. The CDR3 is CASSLGGALGTDTQYF. DNA for the CDR3: TGTGCCAGCAGCTTAGGTGGGGCATTAGGCACAGATACGCAGTATTTT.

This clone was observed a single time. Being one base from a much bigger clone, this may be a read error. At the DNA level, this CDR3 is encoded by other sequences in the same sample as well. The V and J genes are TRBV4-3 and TRBJ1-1; tentative D call: TRBD1 (6 bases). Germline V gene lookup returns CDR1 LGHNA and CDR2 YSLEER. Trimming removed 0 bases at V and 5 bases at J, with 10 bases between. This CDR3 contains 14 residues. The chain's CDR3 is CASSQDPRGTEAFF. CDR3 bases: TGCGCCAGCAGCCAAGATCCCAGGGGAACTGAAGCTTTCTTT.